This T cell receptor (beta chain) was recorded in a study of blood T cells in healthy people across ages. Findings and limits, study-wide: Naive and antigen-experienced cells could not be conclusively compared, given unsorted PBMCs. Among T cells, TCR beta diversity per million cells dropped roughly linearly as age rose. More naive CD4+ cells and higher diversity were found in long-lived than in aged donors.

As regards this clonotype: Its antigen is not known.

This CDR3 comprises 15 residues. CDR1 and CDR2 from the germline V gene are MGHDK and SYGVNS. Trimming took 5 bases from V and 0 from J, leaving 14 bases between them. A second PCR of 7 to 11 cycles used a sample-barcoded 5' primer and a J-beta primer mix. Unique molecular identifiers of 12 random nucleotides labeled each cDNA. TCRdb processed the 5' RACE reads anew with MiXCR; each CDR3 protein has one entry. The sample has hundreds of thousands of distinct CDR3 sequences, roughly 30% seen once. This sequence joins TRBV25-1 and TRBJ2-7; D tentatively reads TRBD1 or TRBD2 (5 bases each). The clonotype was recovered from a woman of 80 years or more in good health. Sequencing was done on a sample of blood. Here the CDR3 reads CASSLGTRLSYEQYF. The CDR3, as DNA: TGTGCCAGCAGTCTGGGGACGAGACTCTCCTACGAGCAGTACTTC.